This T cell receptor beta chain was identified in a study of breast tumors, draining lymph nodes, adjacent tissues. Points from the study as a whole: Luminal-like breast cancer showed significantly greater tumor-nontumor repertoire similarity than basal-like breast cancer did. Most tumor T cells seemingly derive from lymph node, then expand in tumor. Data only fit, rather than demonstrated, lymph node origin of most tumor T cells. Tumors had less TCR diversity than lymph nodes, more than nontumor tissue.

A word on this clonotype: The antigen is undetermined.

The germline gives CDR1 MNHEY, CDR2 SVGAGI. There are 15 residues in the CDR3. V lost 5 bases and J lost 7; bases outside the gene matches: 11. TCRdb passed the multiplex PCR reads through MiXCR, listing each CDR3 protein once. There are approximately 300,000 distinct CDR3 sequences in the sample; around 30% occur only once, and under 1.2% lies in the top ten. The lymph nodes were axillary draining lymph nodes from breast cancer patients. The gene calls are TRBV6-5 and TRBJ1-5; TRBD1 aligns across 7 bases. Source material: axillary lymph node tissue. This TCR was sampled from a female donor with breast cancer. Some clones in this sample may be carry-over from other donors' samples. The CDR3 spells CASSQSDRAGQPQHF. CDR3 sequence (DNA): TGTGCCAGCAGTCAATCCGACAGGGCGGGCCAGCCCCAGCATTTT.